Sequencing of this T cell receptor (beta chain) was carried out in a study of early T cells in non-severe SARS-CoV-2 infection. V lost 2 bases and J 6 bases, leaving 5 bases between the germline ends. In germline, CDR1 is SNHLY, CDR2 FYNNEI. This CDR3 has 13 residues. In its sample, this clonotype was seen a few times. TCRdb recomputed calls from the 5' RACE reads with MiXCR, one row per CDR3 protein. The sample lists 60,000 to 70,000 distinct CDR3 sequences, about 6% occurring once. This sequence joins TRBV2 and TRBJ1-6; D gene unclear. The TCR comes from an adult who was a healthcare worker with PCR-confirmed SARS-CoV-2 infection or an uninfected control (not recorded which). The input for sequencing was whole blood, taken at baseline. CDR3 DNA sequence: TGTGCCAGCAGTGAAATCGCTAATTCACCCCTCCACTTT. Translation gives CASSEIANSPLHF.